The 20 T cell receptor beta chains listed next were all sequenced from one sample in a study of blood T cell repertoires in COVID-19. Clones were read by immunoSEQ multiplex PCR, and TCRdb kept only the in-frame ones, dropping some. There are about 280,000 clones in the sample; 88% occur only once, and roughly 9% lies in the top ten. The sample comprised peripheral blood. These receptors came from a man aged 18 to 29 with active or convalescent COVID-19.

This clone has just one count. The CDR3 nucleotides read TGCGCCAGCAGCCATACAAGGTTGGGGGGGGGTTACAATGAGCAGTTCTTC. Amino acids: CASSHTRLGGGYNEQFF. The chain employs TRBV4-1 and TRBJ2-1, with 7 bases that match TRBD2. After removal of 3 bases from V and 4 bases from J, the junction contained 12 bases not matched to a gene. The CDR3 loop spans 17 amino acids. Germline CDR1 is MGHRA and CDR2 is YSYEKL.

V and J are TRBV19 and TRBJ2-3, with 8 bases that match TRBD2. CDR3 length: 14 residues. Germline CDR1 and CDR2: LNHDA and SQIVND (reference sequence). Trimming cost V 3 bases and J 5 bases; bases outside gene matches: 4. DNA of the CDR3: TGTGCCAGTAGTATCCTCCTAGCGGGAGATACGCAGTATTTT. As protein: CASSILLAGDTQYF.

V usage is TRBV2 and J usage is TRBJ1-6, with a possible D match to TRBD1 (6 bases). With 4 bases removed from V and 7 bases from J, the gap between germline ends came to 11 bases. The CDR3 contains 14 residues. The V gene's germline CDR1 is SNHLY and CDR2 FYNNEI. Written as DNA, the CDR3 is TGTGCCAGCAGTGCAGGGGCCCCAAATTCACCCCTCCACTTT. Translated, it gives CASSAGAPNSPLHF.

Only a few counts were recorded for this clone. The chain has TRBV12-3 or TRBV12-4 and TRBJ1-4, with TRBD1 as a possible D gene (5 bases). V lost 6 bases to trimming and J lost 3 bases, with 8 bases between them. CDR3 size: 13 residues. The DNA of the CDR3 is TGTGCCAGCAGGTCGACAGCTAATGAAAAACTGTTTTTT. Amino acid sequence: CASRSTANEKLFF.

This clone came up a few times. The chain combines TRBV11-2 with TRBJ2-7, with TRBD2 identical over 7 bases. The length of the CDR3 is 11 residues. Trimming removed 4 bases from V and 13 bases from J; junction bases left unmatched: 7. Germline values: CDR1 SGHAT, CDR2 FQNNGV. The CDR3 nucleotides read TGTGCCAGCAGCTCACCGGGGGGTCACTACTTC. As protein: CASSSPGGHYF. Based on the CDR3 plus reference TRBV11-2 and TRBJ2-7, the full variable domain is EAGVAQSPRYKIIEKRQSVAFWCNPISGHATLYWYQQILGQGPKLLIQFQNNGVVDDSQLPKDRFSAERLKGVDSTLKIQPAKLEDSAVYLCASSSPGGHYFGPGTRLTVT.

CDR3 bases: TGTGCCAGCAGTGAGAGTGTAATCCTAGCTAACTATGGCTACACCTTC. Translation: CASSESVILANYGYTF. V is TRBV25-1 and J is TRBJ1-2; D gene unclear. Germline lookup yields CDR1 MGHDK and CDR2 SYGVNS. Trimming removed 3 bases from V and 0 bases from J, with 14 bases in between. This CDR3 contains 16 residues.

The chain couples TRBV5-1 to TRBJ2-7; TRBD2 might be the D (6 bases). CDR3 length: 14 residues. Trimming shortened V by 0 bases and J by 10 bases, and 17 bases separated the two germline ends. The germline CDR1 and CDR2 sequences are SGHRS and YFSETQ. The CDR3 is CASSLVQTRESQYF. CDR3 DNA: TGCGCCAGCAGCTTGGTGCAGACCCGGGAGTCACAGTACTTC.

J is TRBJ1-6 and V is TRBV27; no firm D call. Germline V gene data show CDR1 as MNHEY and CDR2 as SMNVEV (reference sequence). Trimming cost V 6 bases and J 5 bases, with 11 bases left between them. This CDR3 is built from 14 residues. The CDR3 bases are TGTGCCAGCAGCTCCACAACTAATAATTCACCCCTCCACTTT. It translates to CASSSTTNNSPLHF.

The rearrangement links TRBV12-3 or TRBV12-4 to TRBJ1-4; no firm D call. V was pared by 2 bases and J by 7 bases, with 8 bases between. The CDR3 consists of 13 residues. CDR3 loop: CASSLSGVEKLFF. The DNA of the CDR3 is TGTGCCAGCAGTTTATCTGGAGTTGAAAAACTGTTTTTT.

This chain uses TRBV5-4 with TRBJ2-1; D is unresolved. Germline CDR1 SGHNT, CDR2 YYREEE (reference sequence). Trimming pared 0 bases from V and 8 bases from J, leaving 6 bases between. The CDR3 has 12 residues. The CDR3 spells CASSLDSDEQFF. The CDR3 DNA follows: TGTGCCAGCAGCTTGGACTCGGATGAGCAGTTCTTC.

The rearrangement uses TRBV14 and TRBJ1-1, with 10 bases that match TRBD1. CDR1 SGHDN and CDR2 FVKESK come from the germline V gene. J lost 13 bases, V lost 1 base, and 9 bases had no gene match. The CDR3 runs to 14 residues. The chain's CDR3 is CASSQGLTGGLVFF. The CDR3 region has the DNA TGTGCCAGCAGCCAAGGGTTGACAGGGGGCCTGGTTTTCTTT.

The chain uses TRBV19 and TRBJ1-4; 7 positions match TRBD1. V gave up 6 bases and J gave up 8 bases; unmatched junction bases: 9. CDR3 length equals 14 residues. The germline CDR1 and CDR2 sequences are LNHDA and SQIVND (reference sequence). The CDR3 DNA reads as TGTGCCAGTAGCCGCGACAGGGTTCGGGAAAAACTGTTTTTT. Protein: CASSRDRVREKLFF.

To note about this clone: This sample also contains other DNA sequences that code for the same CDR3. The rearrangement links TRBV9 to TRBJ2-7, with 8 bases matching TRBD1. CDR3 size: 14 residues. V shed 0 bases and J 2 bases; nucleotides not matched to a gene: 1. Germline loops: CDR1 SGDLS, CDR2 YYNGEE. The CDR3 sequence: CASSVAQGAYEQYF. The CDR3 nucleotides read TGTGCCAGCAGCGTAGCACAGGGGGCCTACGAGCAGTACTTC.

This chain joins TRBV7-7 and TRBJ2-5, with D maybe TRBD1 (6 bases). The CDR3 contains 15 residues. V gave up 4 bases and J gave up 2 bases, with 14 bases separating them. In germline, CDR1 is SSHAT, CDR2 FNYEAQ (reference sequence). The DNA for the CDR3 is TGTGCCAGCAGCTCTGAACCACAGGGACAAGAGACCCAGTACTTC. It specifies CASSSEPQGQETQYF.

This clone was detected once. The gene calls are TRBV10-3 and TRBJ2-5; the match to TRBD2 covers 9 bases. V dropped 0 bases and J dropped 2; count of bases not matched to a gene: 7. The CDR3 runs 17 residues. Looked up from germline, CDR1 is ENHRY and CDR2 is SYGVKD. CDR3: CAISESSGAGGQETQYF. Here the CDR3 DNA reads TGTGCCATCAGTGAGTCGAGCGGGGCGGGGGGGCAAGAGACCCAGTACTTC.

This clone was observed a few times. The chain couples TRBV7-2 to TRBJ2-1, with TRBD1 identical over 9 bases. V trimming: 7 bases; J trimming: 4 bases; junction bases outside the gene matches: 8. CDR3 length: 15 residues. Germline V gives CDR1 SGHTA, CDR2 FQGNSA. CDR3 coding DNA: TGTGCCAGCAAGAGGGGACAGGGTCAATACAATGAGCAGTTCTTC. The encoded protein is CASKRGQGQYNEQFF.

CDR3 amino acids: CASSLGTGGFDEQFF. The CDR3 DNA is TGTGCCAGCAGCTTGGGGACAGGCGGATTTGATGAGCAGTTCTTC. The chain carries TRBV5-6 and TRBJ2-1; 7 bases map to TRBD1. Per germline, CDR1 SGHDT and CDR2 YYEEEE. The CDR3 is 15 amino acids. Trimming removed 0 bases from V and 8 bases from J; junction bases left unmatched: 8. Using reference TRBV5-6 and TRBJ2-1 for the parts outside the CDR3, the full variable domain is DAGVTQSPTHLIKTRGQQVTLRCSPKSGHDTVSWYQQALGQGPQFIFQYYEEEERQRGNFPDRFSGHQFPNYSSELNVNALLLGDSALYLCASSLGTGGFDEQFFGPGTRLTVL.

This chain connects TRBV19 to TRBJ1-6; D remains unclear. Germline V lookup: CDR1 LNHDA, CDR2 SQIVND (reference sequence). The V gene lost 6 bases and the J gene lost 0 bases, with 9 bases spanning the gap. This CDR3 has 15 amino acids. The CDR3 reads CASSTRSSYNSPLHF. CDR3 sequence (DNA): TGTGCCAGTAGCACAAGGAGCTCCTATAATTCACCCCTCCACTTT.

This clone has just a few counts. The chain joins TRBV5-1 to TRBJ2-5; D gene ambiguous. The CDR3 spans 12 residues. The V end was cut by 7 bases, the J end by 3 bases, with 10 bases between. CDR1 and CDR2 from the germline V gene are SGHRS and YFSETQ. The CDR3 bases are TGCGCCAGCGGAGAGATTGAAGAGACCCAGTACTTC. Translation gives CASGEIEETQYF.

The CDR3 nucleotides are TGTGCAAGTCGCTTAGCTACCCCCGGGACAGTCTATTCACCCCTCCACTTT. Translated: CASRLATPGTVYSPLHF. The rearrangement links TRBV12-2 to TRBJ1-6; TRBD1, as called in the table, went unchecked against the DNA. TRBV12-2 is termed a pseudogene. This CDR3 is 17 amino acids long.